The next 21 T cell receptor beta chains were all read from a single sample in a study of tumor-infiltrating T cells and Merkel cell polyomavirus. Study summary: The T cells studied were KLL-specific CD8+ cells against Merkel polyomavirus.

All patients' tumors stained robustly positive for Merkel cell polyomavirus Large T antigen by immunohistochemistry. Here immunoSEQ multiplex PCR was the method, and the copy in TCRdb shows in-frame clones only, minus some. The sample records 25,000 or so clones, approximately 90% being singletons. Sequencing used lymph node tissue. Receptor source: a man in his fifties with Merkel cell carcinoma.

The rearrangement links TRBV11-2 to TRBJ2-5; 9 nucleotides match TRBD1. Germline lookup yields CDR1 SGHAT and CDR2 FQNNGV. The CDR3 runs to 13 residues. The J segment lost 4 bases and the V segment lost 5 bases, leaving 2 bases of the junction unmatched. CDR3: CASSPGQGETQYF. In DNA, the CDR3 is TGTGCCAGCAGCCCGGGACAGGGAGAGACCCAGTACTTC.

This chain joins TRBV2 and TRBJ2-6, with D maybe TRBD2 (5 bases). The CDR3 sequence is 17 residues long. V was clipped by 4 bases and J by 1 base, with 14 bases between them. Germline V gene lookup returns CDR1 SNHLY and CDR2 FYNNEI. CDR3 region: CASSVVGRTSGANVLTF. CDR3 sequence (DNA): TGTGCCAGCAGTGTAGTAGGCAGGACTTCTGGGGCCAACGTCCTGACTTTC.

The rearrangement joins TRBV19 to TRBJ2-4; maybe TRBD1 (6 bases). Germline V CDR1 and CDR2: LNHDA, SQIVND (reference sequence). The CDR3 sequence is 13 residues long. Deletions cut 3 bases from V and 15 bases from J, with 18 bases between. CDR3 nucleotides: TGTGCCAGTAGTATGCTGCGGCAGGGGATCTTGTACTTC. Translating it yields CASSMLRQGILYF.

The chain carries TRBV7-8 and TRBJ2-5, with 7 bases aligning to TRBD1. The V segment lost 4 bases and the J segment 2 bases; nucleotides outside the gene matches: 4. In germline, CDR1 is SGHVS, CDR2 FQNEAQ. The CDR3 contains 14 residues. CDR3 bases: TGTGCCAGCAGCTCCGGGACAGTACAAGAGACCCAGTACTTC. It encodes CASSSGTVQETQYF.

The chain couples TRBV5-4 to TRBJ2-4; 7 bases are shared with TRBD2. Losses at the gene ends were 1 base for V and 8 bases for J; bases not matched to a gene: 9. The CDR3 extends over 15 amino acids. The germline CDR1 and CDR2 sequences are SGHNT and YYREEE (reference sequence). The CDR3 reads CASSLLGGPEDIQYF. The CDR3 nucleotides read TGTGCCAGCAGCTTGTTGGGAGGGCCTGAAGACATTCAGTACTTC.

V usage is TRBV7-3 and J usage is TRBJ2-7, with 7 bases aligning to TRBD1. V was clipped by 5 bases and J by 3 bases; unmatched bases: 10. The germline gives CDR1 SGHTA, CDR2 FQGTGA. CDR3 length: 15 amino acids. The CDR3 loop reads CASSPVGTEYYEQYF. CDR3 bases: TGTGCCAGCAGCCCGGTAGGGACAGAGTACTACGAGCAGTACTTC. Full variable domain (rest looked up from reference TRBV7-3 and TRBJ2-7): GAGVSQTPSNKVTEKGKYVELRCDPISGHTALYWYRQSLGQGPEFLIYFQGTGAADDSGLPNDRFFAVRPEGSVSTLKIQRTERGDSAVYLCASSPVGTEYYEQYFGPGTRLTVT.

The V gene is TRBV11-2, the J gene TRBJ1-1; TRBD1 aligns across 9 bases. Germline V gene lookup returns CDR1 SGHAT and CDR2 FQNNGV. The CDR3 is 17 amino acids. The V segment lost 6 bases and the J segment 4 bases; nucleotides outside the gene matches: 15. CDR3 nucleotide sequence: TGTGCCAGCAGAGCGAGGGGACAGGGCGTAGGTGGCACTGAAGCTTTCTTT. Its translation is CASRARGQGVGGTEAFF.

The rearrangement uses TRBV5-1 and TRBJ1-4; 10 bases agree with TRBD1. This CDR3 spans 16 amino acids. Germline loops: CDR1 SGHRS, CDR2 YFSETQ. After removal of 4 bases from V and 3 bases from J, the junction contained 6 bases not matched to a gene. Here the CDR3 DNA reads TGCGCCAGCAGCCCGACAGGGGGCGCGTCTAATGAAAAACTGTTTTTT. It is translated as CASSPTGGASNEKLFF.

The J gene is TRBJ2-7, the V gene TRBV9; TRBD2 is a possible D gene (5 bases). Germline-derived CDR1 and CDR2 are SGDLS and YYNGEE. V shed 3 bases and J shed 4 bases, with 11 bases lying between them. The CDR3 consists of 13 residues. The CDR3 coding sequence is TGTGCCAGCAGCGACTTTGAGGGATACGAGCAGTACTTC. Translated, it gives CASSDFEGYEQYF.

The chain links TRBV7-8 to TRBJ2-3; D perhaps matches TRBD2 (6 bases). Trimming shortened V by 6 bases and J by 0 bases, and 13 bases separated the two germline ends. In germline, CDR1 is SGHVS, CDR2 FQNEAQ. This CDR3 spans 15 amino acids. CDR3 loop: CASRDGTSSTDTQYF. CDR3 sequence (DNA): TGTGCCAGCAGAGATGGGACTTCTAGCACAGATACGCAGTATTTT.

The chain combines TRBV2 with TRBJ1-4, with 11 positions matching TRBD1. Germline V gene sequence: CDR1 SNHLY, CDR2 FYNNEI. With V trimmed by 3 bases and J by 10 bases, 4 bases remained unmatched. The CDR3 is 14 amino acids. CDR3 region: CASSDWTGGRKLFF. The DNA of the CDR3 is TGTGCCAGCAGTGATTGGACAGGGGGCAGAAAACTGTTTTTT. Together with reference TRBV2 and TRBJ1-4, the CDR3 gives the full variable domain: EPEVTQTPSHQVTQMGQEVILRCVPISNHLYFYWYRQILGQKVEFLVSFYNNEISEKSEIFDDQFSVERPDGSNFTLKIRSTKLEDSAMYFCASSDWTGGRKLFFGSGTQLSVL.

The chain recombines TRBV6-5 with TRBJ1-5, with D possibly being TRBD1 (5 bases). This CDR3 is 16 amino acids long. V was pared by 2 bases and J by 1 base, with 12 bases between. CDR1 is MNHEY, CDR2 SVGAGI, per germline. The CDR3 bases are TGTGCCAGCAGTTACGGGGGGATCGGCAGCAATCAGCCCCAGCATTTT. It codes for CASSYGGIGSNQPQHF.

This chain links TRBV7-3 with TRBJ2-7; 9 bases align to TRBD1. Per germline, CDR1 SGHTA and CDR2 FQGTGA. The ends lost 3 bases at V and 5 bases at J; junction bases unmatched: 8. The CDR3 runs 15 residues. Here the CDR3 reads CASSFQGTGINEQYF. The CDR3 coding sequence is TGTGCCAGCAGCTTTCAAGGGACAGGGATTAACGAGCAGTACTTC.

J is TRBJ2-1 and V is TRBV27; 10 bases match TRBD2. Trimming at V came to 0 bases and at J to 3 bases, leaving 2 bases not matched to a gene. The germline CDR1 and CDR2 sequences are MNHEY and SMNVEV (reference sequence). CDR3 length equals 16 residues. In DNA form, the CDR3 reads TGTGCCAGCAGTTTATCGTTAGCGGGAGGCTACAATGAGCAGTTCTTC. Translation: CASSLSLAGGYNEQFF.

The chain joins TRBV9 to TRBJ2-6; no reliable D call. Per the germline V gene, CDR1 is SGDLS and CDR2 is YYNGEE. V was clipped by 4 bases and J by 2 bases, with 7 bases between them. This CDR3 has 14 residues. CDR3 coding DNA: TGTGCCAGCAGCCCGTCTACTGGGGCCAACGTCCTGACTTTC. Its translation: CASSPSTGANVLTF.

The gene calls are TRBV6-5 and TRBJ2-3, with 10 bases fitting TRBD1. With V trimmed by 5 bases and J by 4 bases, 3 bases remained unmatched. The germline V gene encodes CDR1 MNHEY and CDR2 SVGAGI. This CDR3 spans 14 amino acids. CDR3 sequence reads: CASSRDRGADTQYF. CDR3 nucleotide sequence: TGTGCCAGCAGTAGGGACAGGGGCGCAGATACGCAGTATTTT.

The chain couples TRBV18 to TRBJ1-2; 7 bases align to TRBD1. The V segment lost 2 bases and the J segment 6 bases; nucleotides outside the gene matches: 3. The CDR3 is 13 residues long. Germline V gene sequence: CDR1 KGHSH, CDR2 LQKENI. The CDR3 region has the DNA TGTGCCAGCTCACCATTAACAGGGGATGGCTACACCTTC. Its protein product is CASSPLTGDGYTF.

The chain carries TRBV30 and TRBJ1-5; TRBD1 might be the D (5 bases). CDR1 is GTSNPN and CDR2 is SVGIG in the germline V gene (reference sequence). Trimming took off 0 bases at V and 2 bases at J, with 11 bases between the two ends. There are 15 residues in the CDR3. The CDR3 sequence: CAWSVPRAGNQPQHF. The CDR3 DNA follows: TGTGCCTGGAGTGTACCCAGGGCGGGCAATCAGCCCCAGCATTTT.

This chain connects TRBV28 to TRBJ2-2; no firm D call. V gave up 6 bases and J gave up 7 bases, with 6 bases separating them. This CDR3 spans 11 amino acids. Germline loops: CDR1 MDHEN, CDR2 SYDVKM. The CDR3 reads CASRLRGELFF. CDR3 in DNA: TGTGCCAGCAGACTCCGCGGGGAGCTGTTTTTT.

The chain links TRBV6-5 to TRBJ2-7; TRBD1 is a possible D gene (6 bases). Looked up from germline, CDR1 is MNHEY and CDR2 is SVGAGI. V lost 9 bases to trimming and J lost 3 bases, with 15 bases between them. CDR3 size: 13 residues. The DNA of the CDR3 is TGTGCCAGGGGGGCTGTACGACACTACGAGCAGTACTTC. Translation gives CARGAVRHYEQYF.

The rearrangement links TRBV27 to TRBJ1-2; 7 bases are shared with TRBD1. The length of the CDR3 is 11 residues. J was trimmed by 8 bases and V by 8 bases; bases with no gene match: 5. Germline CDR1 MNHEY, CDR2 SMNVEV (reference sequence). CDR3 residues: CASGPGGGYTF. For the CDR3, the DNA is TGTGCCAGCGGGCCAGGGGGGGGCTACACCTTC.